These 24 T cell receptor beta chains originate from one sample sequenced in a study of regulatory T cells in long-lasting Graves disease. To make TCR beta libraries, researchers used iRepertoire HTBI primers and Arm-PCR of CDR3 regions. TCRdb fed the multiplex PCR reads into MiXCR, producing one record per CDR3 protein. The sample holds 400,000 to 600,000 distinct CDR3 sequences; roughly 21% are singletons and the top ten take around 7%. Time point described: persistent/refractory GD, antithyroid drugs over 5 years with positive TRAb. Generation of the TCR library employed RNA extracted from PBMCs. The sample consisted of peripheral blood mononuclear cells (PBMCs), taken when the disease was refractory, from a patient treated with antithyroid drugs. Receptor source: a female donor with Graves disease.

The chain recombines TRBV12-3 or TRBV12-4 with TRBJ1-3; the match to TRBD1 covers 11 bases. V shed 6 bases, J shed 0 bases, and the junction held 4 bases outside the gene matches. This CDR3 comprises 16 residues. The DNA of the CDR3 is TGTGCCAGCAGATGGGACAGGGGGGTCTCTGGAAACACCATATATTTT. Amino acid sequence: CASRWDRGVSGNTIYF.

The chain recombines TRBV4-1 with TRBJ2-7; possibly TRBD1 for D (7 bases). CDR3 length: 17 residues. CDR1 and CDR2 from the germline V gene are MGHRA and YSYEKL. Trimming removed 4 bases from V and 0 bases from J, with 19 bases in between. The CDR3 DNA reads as TGCGCCAGCAGCCCCCAGGGGGGAGCGGGTTACTCCTACGAGCAGTACTTC. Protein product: CASSPQGGAGYSYEQYF.

CDR3 in DNA: TGCGCCAGCAGCATGACGGGACAGCTTAATGAAAAACTGTTTTTT. The encoded protein is CASSMTGQLNEKLFF. V gene TRBV5-1 combines with J gene TRBJ1-4; 7 nucleotides line up with TRBD1. This CDR3 contains 15 residues. Germline CDR1 reads SGHRS; CDR2 reads YFSETQ. V lost 4 bases and J lost 4; bases outside the gene matches: 7.

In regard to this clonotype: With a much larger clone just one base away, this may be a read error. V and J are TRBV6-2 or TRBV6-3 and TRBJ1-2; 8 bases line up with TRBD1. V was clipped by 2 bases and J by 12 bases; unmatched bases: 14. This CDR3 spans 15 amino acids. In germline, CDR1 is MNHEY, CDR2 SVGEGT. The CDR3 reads CASSYARTGSDGHTF. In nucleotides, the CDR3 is TGTGCCAGCAGTTACGCGAGGACAGGGAGCGACGGCCACACCTTC.

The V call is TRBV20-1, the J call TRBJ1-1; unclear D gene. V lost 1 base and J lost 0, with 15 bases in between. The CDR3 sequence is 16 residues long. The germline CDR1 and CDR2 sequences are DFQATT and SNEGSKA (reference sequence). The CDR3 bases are TGCAGTGCTAGAGTTGGTGGGGTACGCCTGAACACTGAAGCTTTCTTT. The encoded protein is CSARVGGVRLNTEAFF.

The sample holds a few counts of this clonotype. This CDR3 is CASSLVRKEGYTF. The CDR3 region has the DNA TGCGCCAGCAGCTTGGTACGGAAAGAGGGCTACACCTTC. The V and J genes are TRBV5-1 and TRBJ1-2; D is unresolved. Germline loops: CDR1 SGHRS, CDR2 YFSETQ. V dropped 0 bases and J dropped 8 bases, with 11 bases sitting between them. The CDR3 is 13 amino acids. The full variable domain, rest sourced from reference TRBV5-1 and TRBJ1-2, is KAGVTQTPRYLIKTRGQQVTLSCSPISGHRSVSWYQQTPGQGLQFLFEYFSETQRNKGNFPGRFSGRQFSNSRSEMNVSTLELGDSALYLCASSLVRKEGYTFGSGTRLTVV.

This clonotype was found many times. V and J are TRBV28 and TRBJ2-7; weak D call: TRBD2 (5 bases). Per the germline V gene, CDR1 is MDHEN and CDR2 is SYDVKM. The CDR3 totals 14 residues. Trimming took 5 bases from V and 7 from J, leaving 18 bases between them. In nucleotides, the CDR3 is TGTGCCAGCAGTCCTAAGCTCGGGGTTAGGGAGCAGTACTTC. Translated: CASSPKLGVREQYF.

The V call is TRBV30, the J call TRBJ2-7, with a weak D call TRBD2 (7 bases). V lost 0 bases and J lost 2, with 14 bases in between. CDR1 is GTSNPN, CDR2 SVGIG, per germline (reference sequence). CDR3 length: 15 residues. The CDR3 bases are TGTGCCTGGAGTGTTTGGCAGCGGGACACCTACGAGCAGTACTTC. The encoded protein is CAWSVWQRDTYEQYF.

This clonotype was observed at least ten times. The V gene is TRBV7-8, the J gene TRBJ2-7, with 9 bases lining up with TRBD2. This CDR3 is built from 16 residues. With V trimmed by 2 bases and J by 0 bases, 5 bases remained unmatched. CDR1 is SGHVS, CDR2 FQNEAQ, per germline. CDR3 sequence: CASSLLAGGSSYEQYF. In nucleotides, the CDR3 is TGTGCCAGCAGCTTATTGGCGGGGGGGAGCTCCTACGAGCAGTACTTC.

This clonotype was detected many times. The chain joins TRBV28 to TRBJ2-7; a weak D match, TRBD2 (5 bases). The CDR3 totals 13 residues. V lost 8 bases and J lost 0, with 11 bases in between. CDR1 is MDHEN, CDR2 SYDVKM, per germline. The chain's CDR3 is CASGEGHSYEQYF. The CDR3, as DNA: TGTGCCAGCGGTGAGGGCCACTCCTACGAGCAGTACTTC.

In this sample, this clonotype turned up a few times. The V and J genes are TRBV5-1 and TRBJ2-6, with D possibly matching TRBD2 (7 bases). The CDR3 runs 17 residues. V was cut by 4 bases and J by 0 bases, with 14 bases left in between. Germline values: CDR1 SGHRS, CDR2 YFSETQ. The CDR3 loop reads CASSTTGRASGANVLTF. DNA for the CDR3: TGCGCCAGCAGCACAACAGGGAGGGCCTCTGGGGCCAACGTCCTGACTTTC. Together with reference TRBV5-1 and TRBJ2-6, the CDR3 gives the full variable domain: KAGVTQTPRYLIKTRGQQVTLSCSPISGHRSVSWYQQTPGQGLQFLFEYFSETQRNKGNFPGRFSGRQFSNSRSEMNVSTLELGDSALYLCASSTTGRASGANVLTFGAGSRLTVL.

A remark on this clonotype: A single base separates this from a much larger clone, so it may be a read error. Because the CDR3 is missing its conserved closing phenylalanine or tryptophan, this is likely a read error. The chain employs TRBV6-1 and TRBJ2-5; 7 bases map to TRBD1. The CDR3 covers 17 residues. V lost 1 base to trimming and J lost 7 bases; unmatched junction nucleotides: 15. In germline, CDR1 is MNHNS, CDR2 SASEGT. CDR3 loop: CASSEEGGRAPEGTQYL. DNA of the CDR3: TGTGCCAGCAGTGAAGAAGGGGGCAGGGCTCCCGAAGGGACCCAGTACCTC.

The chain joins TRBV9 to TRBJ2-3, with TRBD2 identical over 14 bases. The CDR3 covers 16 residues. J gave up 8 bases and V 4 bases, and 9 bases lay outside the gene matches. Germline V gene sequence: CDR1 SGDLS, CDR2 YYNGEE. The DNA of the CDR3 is TGTGCCAGCAGCTTCGGGGGACTAGCGGGAGCCGGTACGCAGTATTTT. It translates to CASSFGGLAGAGTQYF.

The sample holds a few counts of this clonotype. Written as DNA, the CDR3 is TGTGCCAGCAGTTTCCCTACGACTAGCGGGGGGAGGGAGCTGTTTTTT. Protein: CASSFPTTSGGRELFF. The chain uses TRBV28 and TRBJ2-2; 13 bases fit TRBD2. V gave up 3 bases and J gave up 9 bases; unmatched junction bases: 7. The germline CDR1 and CDR2 sequences are MDHEN and SYDVKM. The CDR3 has 16 amino acids.

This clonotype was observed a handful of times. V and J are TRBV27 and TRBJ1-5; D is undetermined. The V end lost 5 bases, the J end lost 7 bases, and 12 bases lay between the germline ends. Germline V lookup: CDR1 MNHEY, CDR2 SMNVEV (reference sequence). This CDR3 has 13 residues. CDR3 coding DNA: TGTGCCAGCAGTCCCTCGGTGGGACAGCCCCAGCATTTT. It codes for CASSPSVGQPQHF.

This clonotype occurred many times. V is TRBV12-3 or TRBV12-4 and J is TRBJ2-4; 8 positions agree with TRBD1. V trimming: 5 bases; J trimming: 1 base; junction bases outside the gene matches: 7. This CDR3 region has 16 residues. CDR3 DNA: TGTGCCAGCAGTGATGGACAGGGACGGGCCAAAAACATTCAGTACTTC. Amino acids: CASSDGQGRAKNIQYF.

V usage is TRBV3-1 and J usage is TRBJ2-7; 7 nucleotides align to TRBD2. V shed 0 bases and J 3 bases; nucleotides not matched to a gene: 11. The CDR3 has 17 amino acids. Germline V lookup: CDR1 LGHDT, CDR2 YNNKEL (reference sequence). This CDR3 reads CASSQESPREWNYEQYF. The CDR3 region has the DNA TGTGCCAGCAGCCAAGAATCTCCGCGGGAGTGGAACTACGAGCAGTACTTC.

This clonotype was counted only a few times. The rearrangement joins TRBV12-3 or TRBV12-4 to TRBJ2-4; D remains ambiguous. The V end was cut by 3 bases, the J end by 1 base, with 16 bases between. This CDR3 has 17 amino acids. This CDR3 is CASSFEVGNPAKNIQYF. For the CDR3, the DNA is TGTGCCAGCAGTTTTGAGGTGGGCAACCCGGCCAAAAACATTCAGTACTTC.

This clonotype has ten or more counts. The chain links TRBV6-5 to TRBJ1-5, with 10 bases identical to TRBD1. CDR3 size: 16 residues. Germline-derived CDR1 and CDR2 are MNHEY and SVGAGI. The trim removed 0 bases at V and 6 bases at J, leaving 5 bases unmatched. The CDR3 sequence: CASSYSGTGAGQPQHF. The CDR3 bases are TGTGCCAGCAGTTACTCCGGGACAGGGGCCGGTCAGCCCCAGCATTTT.

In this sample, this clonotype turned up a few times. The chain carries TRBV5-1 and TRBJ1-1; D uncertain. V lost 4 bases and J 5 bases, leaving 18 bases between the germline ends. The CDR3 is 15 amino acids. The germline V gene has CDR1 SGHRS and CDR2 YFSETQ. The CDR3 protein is CASSTTFDAWTEAFF. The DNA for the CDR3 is TGCGCCAGCAGCACCACCTTTGACGCGTGGACTGAAGCTTTCTTT.

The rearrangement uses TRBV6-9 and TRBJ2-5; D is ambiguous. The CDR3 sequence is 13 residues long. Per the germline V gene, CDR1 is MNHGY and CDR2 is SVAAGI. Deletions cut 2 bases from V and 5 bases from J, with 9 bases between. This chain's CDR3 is CASSYAGPETQYF. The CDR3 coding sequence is TGTGCCAGCAGTTATGCTGGGCCCGAGACCCAGTACTTC.

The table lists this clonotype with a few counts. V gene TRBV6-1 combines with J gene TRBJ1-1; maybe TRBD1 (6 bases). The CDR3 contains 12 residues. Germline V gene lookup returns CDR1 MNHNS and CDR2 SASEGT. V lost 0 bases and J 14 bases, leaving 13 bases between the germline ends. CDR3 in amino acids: CASSEAGAVLFF. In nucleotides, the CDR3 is TGTGCCAGCAGTGAAGCGGGGGCAGTTTTATTCTTT.

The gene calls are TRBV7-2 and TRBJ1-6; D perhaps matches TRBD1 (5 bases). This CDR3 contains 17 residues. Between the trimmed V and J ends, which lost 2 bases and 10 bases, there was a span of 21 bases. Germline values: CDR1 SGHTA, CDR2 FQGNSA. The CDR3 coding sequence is TGTGCCAGCAGCTTACGGGTGAGGTCAGGGAGTGACTCACCCCTCCACTTT. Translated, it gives CASSLRVRSGSDSPLHF.

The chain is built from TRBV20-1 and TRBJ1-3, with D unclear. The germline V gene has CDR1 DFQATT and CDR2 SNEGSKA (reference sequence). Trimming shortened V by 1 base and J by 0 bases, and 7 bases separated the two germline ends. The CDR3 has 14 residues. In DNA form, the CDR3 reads TGCAGTGCTAGAGTAGGGATCTCTGGAAACACCATATATTTT. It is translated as CSARVGISGNTIYF.